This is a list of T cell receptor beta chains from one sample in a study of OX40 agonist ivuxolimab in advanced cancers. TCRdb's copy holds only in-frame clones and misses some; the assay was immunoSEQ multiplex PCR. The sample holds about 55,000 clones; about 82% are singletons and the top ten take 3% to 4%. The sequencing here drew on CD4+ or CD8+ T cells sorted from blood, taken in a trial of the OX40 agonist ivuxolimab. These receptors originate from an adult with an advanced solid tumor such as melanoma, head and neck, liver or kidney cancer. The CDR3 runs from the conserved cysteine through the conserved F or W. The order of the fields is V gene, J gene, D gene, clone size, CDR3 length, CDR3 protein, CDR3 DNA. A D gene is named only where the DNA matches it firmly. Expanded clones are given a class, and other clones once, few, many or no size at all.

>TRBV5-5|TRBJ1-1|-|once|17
CASSLAIGGRVNTEAFF
TGTGCCAGCAGCTTGGCAATTGGAGGCCGAGTGAACACTGAAGCTTTCTTT
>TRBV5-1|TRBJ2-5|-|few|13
CASSLDQAETQYF
TGCGCCAGCAGCCTGGACCAAGCAGAGACCCAGTACTTC
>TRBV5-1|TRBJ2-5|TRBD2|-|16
CASSLATTGGQETQYF
TGCGCCAGCAGCTTGGCCACGACGGGGGGACAAGAGACCCAGTACTTC
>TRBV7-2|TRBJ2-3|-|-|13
CASLGGPTDTQYF
TGTGCCAGCCTCGGGGGGCCGACAGATACGCAGTATTTT
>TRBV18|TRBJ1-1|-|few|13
CASSPPLATEAFF
TGTGCCAGCTCACCACCTCTAGCGACTGAAGCTTTCTTT
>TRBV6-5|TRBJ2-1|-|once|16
CASSYSSGGMDNEQFF
TGTGCCAGCAGTTACTCTTCCGGGGGCATGGACAATGAGCAGTTCTTC
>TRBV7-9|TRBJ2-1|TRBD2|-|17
CASSYVSGTSAYNEQFF
TGTGCCAGCAGCTACGTTAGCGGGACTAGCGCCTACAATGAGCAGTTCTTC
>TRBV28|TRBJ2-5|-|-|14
CASLLPGQEGTQYF
TGTGCCAGCCTTCTTCCGGGACAAGAGGGGACCCAGTACTTC
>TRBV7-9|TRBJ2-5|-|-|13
CASSLDQHGTQYF
TGTGCCAGCAGCCTTGACCAACATGGGACCCAGTACTTC
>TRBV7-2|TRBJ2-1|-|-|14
CASSSRYGSNEQFF
TGTGCCAGCAGCTCAAGGTACGGATCCAATGAGCAGTTCTTC
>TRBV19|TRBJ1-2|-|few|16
CASSIFPSLGDYGYTF
TGTGCCAGTAGTATATTCCCGAGCCTAGGGGACTATGGCTACACCTTC
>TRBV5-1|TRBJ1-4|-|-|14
CASMDGATNEKLFF
TGCGCCAGCATGGACGGTGCAACTAATGAAAAACTGTTTTTT
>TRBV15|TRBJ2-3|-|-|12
CATSSAYNTQYF
TGTGCCACCAGCAGCGCCTACAATACGCAGTATTTT
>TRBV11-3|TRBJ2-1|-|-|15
CASSSQGNPYNEQFF
TGTGCCAGCAGCTCTCAAGGGAACCCCTACAATGAGCAGTTCTTC
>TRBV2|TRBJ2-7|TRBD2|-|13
CATLAGATYEQYF
TGTGCCACCCTAGCGGGGGCCACCTACGAGCAGTACTTC
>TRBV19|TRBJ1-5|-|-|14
CASSTDQGRQPQHF
TGTGCCAGTAGTACCGACCAGGGGAGGCAGCCCCAGCATTTT
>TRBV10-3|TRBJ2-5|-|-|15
CAIGTDGPGRETQYF
TGTGCCATCGGCACGGACGGCCCGGGGAGGGAGACCCAGTACTTC
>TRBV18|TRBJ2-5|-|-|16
CASSPFILDGQETQYF
TGTGCCAGCTCACCGTTTATACTGGACGGCCAAGAGACCCAGTACTTC
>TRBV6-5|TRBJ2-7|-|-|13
CASSPMTTVGQYF
TGTGCCAGCAGTCCGATGACGACGGTAGGGCAGTACTTC
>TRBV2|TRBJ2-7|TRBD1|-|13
CASTWDSGYEQYF
TGTGCCAGCACGTGGGACAGCGGCTACGAGCAGTACTTC
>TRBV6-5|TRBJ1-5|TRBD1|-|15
CASRALTGGDQPQHF
TGTGCCAGCAGGGCACTGACAGGGGGCGATCAGCCCCAGCATTTT
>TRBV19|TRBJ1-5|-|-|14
CASSPTGGNQPQHF
TGTGCCAGTAGTCCGACCGGGGGCAATCAGCCCCAGCATTTT
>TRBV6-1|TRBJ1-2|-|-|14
CASSEGNEVRGYTF
TGTGCCAGCAGTGAAGGTAATGAGGTTCGAGGCTACACCTTC
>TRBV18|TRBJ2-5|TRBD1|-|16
CASSPQMGQGPETQYF
TGTGCCAGCTCACCACAGATGGGACAGGGGCCAGAGACCCAGTACTTC
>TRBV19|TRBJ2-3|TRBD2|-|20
CASSIGGQRGGPPRADTQYF
TGTGCCAGTAGTATAGGGGGCCAGCGGGGGGGCCCACCCCGGGCGGATACGCAGTATTTT
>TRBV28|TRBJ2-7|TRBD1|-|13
CASTWDSSYEQYF
TGTGCCAGCACCTGGGACAGCTCCTACGAGCAGTACTTC
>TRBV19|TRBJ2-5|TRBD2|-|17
CASSTRTSGGYQETQYF
TGTGCCAGTAGTACAAGGACTAGCGGGGGCTACCAAGAGACCCAGTACTTC
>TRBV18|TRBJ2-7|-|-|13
CASSPGTGSEQYF
TGTGCCAGCTCACCAGGGACTGGGAGCGAGCAGTACTTC
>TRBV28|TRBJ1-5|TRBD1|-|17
CASSSYRDSYSNQPQHF
TGTGCCAGCAGTTCTTACCGGGACAGCTATAGCAATCAGCCCCAGCATTTT
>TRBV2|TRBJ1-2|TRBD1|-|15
CASSPRDRGFDGYTF
TGTGCCAGCAGTCCCCGGGACAGGGGATTTGATGGCTACACCTTC
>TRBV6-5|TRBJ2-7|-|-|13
CASSPTGGDEQYF
TGTGCCAGCAGTCCGACAGGTGGCGACGAGCAGTACTTC
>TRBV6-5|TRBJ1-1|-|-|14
CASSYQGRITEAFF
TGTGCCAGCAGTTACCAGGGGAGGATCACTGAAGCTTTCTTT
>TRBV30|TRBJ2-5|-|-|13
CAWSVTPKETQYF
TGTGCCTGGAGTGTTACCCCAAAAGAGACCCAGTACTTC
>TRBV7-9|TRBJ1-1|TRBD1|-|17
CASRPPGQNILNTEAFF
TGTGCCAGCAGACCACCGGGACAGAATATTTTGAACACTGAAGCTTTCTTT
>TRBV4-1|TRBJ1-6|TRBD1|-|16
CASSRTRGQENSPLHF
TGCGCCAGCAGCCGCACGAGAGGACAGGAGAATTCACCCCTCCACTTT
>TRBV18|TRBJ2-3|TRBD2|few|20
CASSPFGPAGAAGGTDTQYF
TGTGCCAGCTCACCATTCGGACCAGCGGGGGCGGCCGGTGGCACAGATACGCAGTATTTT